This T cell receptor beta chain emerged from a study of cytomegalovirus exposure and HLA in healthy donors. Method: immunoSEQ multiplex PCR; TCRdb's copy keeps in-frame clones and lacks some. Of 97,000 or so clones listed, less than 95% were seen once; the top ten hold roughly 0.9%. The V end lost 5 bases, the J end lost 4 bases, and 14 bases lay between the germline ends. The CDR3 loop spans 14 amino acids. Per the germline V gene, CDR1 is SGHTA and CDR2 is FQGTGA. The sequencing sample was made of PBMCs. This chain connects TRBV7-3 to TRBJ1-1; the D is unclear. The sequence was obtained from a woman between 18 and 29 years old in good health and CMV-seronegative. CDR3 bases: TGTGCCAGCAGCAGAGAGGCAGTCGGCACTGAAGCTTTCTTT. It yields the protein CASSREAVGTEAFF.